This passage covers 18 T cell receptor beta chains from one sample sequenced in a study of T cells in Graves' hyperthyroidism and ophthalmopathy. TCR beta CDR3 sequences were amplified from RNA transcripts. During a first-round RT-PCR of the TCR CDR3, the HTBI primer set was used. MiXCR was run by TCRdb on the multiplex PCR reads, yielding one entry per CDR3 protein. This sample has 250,000 to 300,000 distinct CDR3 sequences, with roughly a fifth found just once. Material: blood. The source is a man between 50 and 59 years old with Graves' ophthalmopathy.

This clonotype was seen at least ten times. The chain couples TRBV7-3 to TRBJ2-1, with D possibly matching TRBD2 (5 bases). Germline CDR1 reads SGHTA; CDR2 reads FQGTGA. Trimming took 5 bases from V and 0 from J, leaving 14 bases between them. This CDR3 spans 16 amino acids. The CDR3 spells CASSPLRGSSYNEQFF. For the CDR3, the DNA is TGTGCCAGCAGCCCACTCCGGGGTAGCTCCTACAATGAGCAGTTCTTC.

This chain joins TRBV6-4 and TRBJ1-2; D unclear. Deletions cut 0 bases from V and 2 bases from J, with 4 bases between. This CDR3 spans 13 amino acids. Germline loops: CDR1 MRHNA, CDR2 SNTAGT. As DNA, the CDR3 is TGTGCCAGCAGTGACTCACAAAACTATGGCTACACCTTC. Amino acid sequence: CASSDSQNYGYTF.

This clonotype has ten or more counts. The chain recombines TRBV11-3 with TRBJ2-3; no reliable D call. The CDR3 length is 12 residues. V lost 5 bases and J lost 6, with 9 bases in between. Germline CDR1 is SGHNT and CDR2 is YENEEA. The CDR3 DNA is TGTGCCAGCAGCCAACCCTACGATACGCAGTATTTT. Translating it yields CASSQPYDTQYF.

As for this clonotype: This may be a read error: a much more frequent sequence differs by one nucleotide. This sequence joins TRBV5-1 and TRBJ2-5; D is possibly TRBD1 or TRBD2 (7 bases each). There are 14 residues in the CDR3. Germline values: CDR1 SGHRS, CDR2 YFSETQ. Trimming took 4 bases from V and 9 from J, leaving 19 bases between them. The CDR3 here is CASSDLQGRESQYF. Here the CDR3 DNA reads TGCGCCAGCAGCGACCTACAGGGGCGGGAGTCCCAGTACTTC. Based on the CDR3 plus reference TRBV5-1 and TRBJ2-5, the full variable domain is KAGVTQTPRYLIKTRGQQVTLSCSPISGHRSVSWYQQTPGQGLQFLFEYFSETQRNKGNFPGRFSGRQFSNSRSEMNVSTLELGDSALYLCASSDLQGRESQYFGPGTRLLVL.

CDR3 in amino acids: CASSPWGNTEAFF. The CDR3 DNA sequence: TGTGCCAGCAGCCCCTGGGGGAACACTGAAGCTTTCTTT. This chain joins TRBV9 and TRBJ1-1, with unresolved D. CDR3 length equals 13 residues. Deletions cut 4 bases from V and 1 base from J, with 8 bases between. CDR1 is SGDLS, CDR2 YYNGEE, per germline.

This clonotype was detected ten times or more. V and J are TRBV7-9 and TRBJ1-2, with D perhaps matching TRBD1 (5 bases). This CDR3 contains 15 residues. The V end was cut by 4 bases, the J end by 0 bases, with 12 bases between. CDR1 and CDR2 (germline): SEHNR, FQNEAQ (reference sequence). CDR3 residues: CASSSTGGANYGYTF. The CDR3, as DNA: TGTGCCAGCAGCTCCACAGGTGGGGCTAACTATGGCTACACCTTC.

The chain joins TRBV5-4 to TRBJ1-1, with D possibly TRBD1 on 5 matching bases. V lost 4 bases and J 10 bases, leaving 26 bases between the germline ends. Germline lookup yields CDR1 SGHNT and CDR2 YYREEE (reference sequence). The CDR3 is 16 residues long. CDR3 amino acids: CASSPAAGTISSGAFF. The CDR3 coding sequence is TGTGCCAGCAGCCCGGCGGCAGGGACTATTTCGTCTGGAGCTTTCTTT.

With regard to this clonotype: This may arise from a read error, as a much more abundant clone is one base away. This chain links TRBV20-1 with TRBJ2-1; unclear D gene. Looked up from germline, CDR1 is DFQATT and CDR2 is SNEGSKA (reference sequence). CDR3 length: 14 residues. As DNA, the CDR3 is TGCAGTGCTAGAGTTGGTAATTCCTACGATGAGCAGTTCTTC. Translation: CSARVGNSYDEQFF.

This clonotype was counted a few times. It may be a read error: a sequence one base away is much more abundant. This rearrangement joins TRBV6-1 to TRBJ2-7; TRBD1 aligns across 7 bases. Germline CDR1 is MNHNS and CDR2 is SASEGT. The CDR3 totals 17 residues. Trimming took 5 bases from V and 2 from J; bases not matched to a gene: 15. In DNA form, the CDR3 reads TGTGCCAGCAGTCATCCCCCGAGACAGGGTTCGGCCTACGAGCAGTACTTC. It codes for CASSHPPRQGSAYEQYF.

This clonotype was recorded a few times. This rearrangement joins TRBV20-1 to TRBJ2-3; 9 bases fit TRBD2. V trimming: 4 bases; J trimming: 1 base; junction bases outside the gene matches: 15. Germline CDR1 is DFQATT and CDR2 is SNEGSKA (reference sequence). The CDR3 is made up of 18 amino acids. CDR3 residues: CSATLPVRREGRTDTQYF. In DNA form, the CDR3 reads TGCAGTGCTACCCTACCGGTGCGGCGGGAGGGCCGCACAGATACGCAGTATTTT.

This clonotype showed up many times. V and J are TRBV11-2 and TRBJ2-7, with 9 bases lining up with TRBD2. This CDR3 is built from 16 residues. The germline V gene has CDR1 SGHAT and CDR2 FQNNGV. Unmatched junction bases numbered 14, after V lost 4 bases and J lost 7 bases. As DNA, the CDR3 is TGTGCCAGCAGCTCCCCCCGGCTAGCGGGACGACGAGAGCAGTACTTC. Translating gives CASSSPRLAGRREQYF.

This clonotype was seen at least ten times. The genes are TRBV27 and TRBJ2-3; TRBD2 matches 10 bases. The CDR3 runs to 15 residues. The junction had 4 bases not matched to a gene; V was cut back by 4 bases and J by 3 bases. Germline V gene sequence: CDR1 MNHEY, CDR2 SMNVEV (reference sequence). Here the CDR3 DNA reads TGTGCCAGCAGTTCACTAGCGGGAACAACAGATACGCAGTATTTT. This sequence encodes CASSSLAGTTDTQYF.

The chain carries TRBV6-5 and TRBJ2-2; 9 bases are shared with TRBD1. The CDR3 runs 16 residues. Unmatched junction bases numbered 7, after V lost 6 bases and J lost 2 bases. In germline, CDR1 is MNHEY, CDR2 SVGAGI. This chain's CDR3 is CASRLQGAINTGELFF. DNA for the CDR3: TGTGCCAGCAGATTACAGGGGGCCATTAACACCGGGGAGCTGTTTTTT.

This clonotype has more than one count but fewer than ten. The chain joins TRBV27 to TRBJ2-1, with 9 bases fitting TRBD2. Germline V CDR1 and CDR2: MNHEY, SMNVEV (reference sequence). Unmatched junction bases numbered 4, after V lost 8 bases and J lost 8 bases. The CDR3 has 12 amino acids. The CDR3 nucleotides are TGTGCCAGCCGACGGACTAGCGATGAGCAGTTCTTC. Protein product: CASRRTSDEQFF.

The CDR3 bases are TGTGCCAGCAGCTCGACAGAAGGGATCACCGGGGAGCTGTTTTTT. Translated: CASSSTEGITGELFF. The J gene is TRBJ2-2, the V gene TRBV7-9, with D perhaps matching TRBD1 (5 bases). The germline V and J ends were trimmed by 4 bases and 4 bases, with 13 bases remaining between them. The CDR3 is 15 residues long. Germline assignment: CDR1 SEHNR and CDR2 FQNEAQ (reference sequence).

This clonotype was seen a few times. The chain links TRBV2 to TRBJ2-5, with TRBD2 matching over 12 bases. Germline-derived CDR1 and CDR2 are SNHLY and FYNNEI. Germline trimming cut 2 bases from V and 2 bases from J; bases unmatched to any gene: 3. This CDR3 is 16 amino acids long. The CDR3 nucleotides are TGTGCCAGCAGTGAACTAGCGGGAGGGCGGCAAGAGACCCAGTACTTC. Its protein product is CASSELAGGRQETQYF.

This chain joins TRBV7-9 and TRBJ2-1, with 11 bases aligning to TRBD1. The V gene's germline CDR1 is SEHNR and CDR2 FQNEAQ (reference sequence). The CDR3 spans 15 residues. Trimming cost V 5 bases and J 8 bases; bases outside gene matches: 8. In nucleotides, the CDR3 is TGTGCCAGCAGCCCACGGGACAGGGGGTTTGATGAGCAGTTCTTC. Translating it yields CASSPRDRGFDEQFF.

This clonotype was detected only a few times. The chain uses TRBV5-1 and TRBJ2-5; 8 positions match TRBD2. CDR1 and CDR2 from the germline V gene are SGHRS and YFSETQ. The CDR3 consists of 12 residues. The ends lost 0 bases at V and 10 bases at J; junction bases unmatched: 2. DNA for the CDR3: TGCGCCAGCAGCTTGGGGGGACTAGACCAGTACTTC. It encodes CASSLGGLDQYF.